This T cell receptor beta chain emerged from a study of T cell repertoires and Cas9 in healthy adults. For the study at large: Characterization of SpCas9-reactive CD4 and CD8 T cells covered multi-effector potency, cytotoxicity and lineage.

Sequenced by immunoSEQ multiplex PCR; TCRdb stores in-frame clones only, minus some. The sample yields approximately 1,500 clones, approximately 93% seen once. This CDR3 is 11 amino acids long. Germline V lookup: CDR1 SGHTS, CDR2 YDEGEE. Trimming left V 4 bases short and J 10 bases short, with 11 bases between. Study observations and caveats: Healthy humans studied reportedly all had preexisting SpCas9-directed effector T cells. SpCas9-reactive regulatory T cells reportedly mitigated SpCas9-reactive effector T cells in vitro.

The sequence derives from a human donor in good health. This chain uses TRBV5-8 with TRBJ1-1, with unresolved D. The sequencing sample was made of SpCas9-reactive CD4+ effector T cells (CD137+, CD154-, CD25-, CD127+) from PBMCs; culture status not recorded. CDR3 nucleotides: TGTGCCAGCAGCGGCGAGGAGGGAGCTTTCTTT. Translating gives CASSGEEGAFF. The whole variable domain, remainder taken from reference TRBV5-8 and TRBJ1-1, is EAGVTQSPTHLIKTRGQQATLRCSPISGHTSVYWYQQALGLGLQFLLWYDEGEERNRGNFPPRFSGRQFPNYSSELNVNALELEDSALYLCASSGEEGAFFGQGTRLTVV.